These T cell receptor beta chains were read from a single sample in a study of blood T cell repertoires in COVID-19. This table comes from immunoSEQ multiplex PCR, and its TCRdb copy is limited to in-frame clones, with some not included. The data hold 100,000 to 120,000 clones, with about 90% observed a single time. The source material was peripheral blood. These receptor sequences come from a human donor in a cohort sampled during active COVID-19. CDR3s include the opening cysteine and the closing phenylalanine or tryptophan. The D gene is left open where the match is weak. Expanded clones are given a class, and other clones once, few, many or no size at all.

.,TRBJ1-3,TRBV28,.,TGTGCCAGCAGTTTATGGTCTAGAGGGAAGAGCTCTGGAAACACCATATATTTT,CASSLWSRGKSSGNTIYF
.,TRBJ2-7,TRBV28,.,TGTGCCAGCAGTCTACAGGGCTACGAGCAGTACTTC,CASSLQGYEQYF
.,TRBJ2-1,TRBV7-9,.,TGTGCCAGCAGCAGGGACTCCAACAATGAGCAGTTCTTC,CASSRDSNNEQFF
.,TRBJ2-7,TRBV5-1,.,TGCGCCAGCAGCGCGGCCGCGCGAAGCCGCGAGCAGTACTTC,CASSAAARSREQYF
.,TRBJ2-3,TRBV9,.,TGTGCCAGCAGCGTAGCTTCGGGGGGCACAGATACGCAGTATTTT,CASSVASGGTDTQYF
.,TRBJ1-4,TRBV5-4,TRBD1,TGTGCCAGCAGTTCAGGACAGGGAACTAATGAAAAACTGTTTTTT,CASSSGQGTNEKLFF
.,TRBJ2-5,TRBV7-3,TRBD2,TGTGCCAGCAGCTTAACGGTTAGCGGGGGGCCAGGAGAGACCCAGTACTTC,CASSLTVSGGPGETQYF
.,TRBJ1-4,TRBV28,TRBD1,TGTGCCAGCAGTTTACCCAGGGGGCGCGTTGAAAAACTGTTTTTT,CASSLPRGRVEKLFF
.,TRBJ2-7,TRBV18,.,TGTGCCAGCTCACCACCGGGCAATGCGTTCCTCTACGAGCAGTACTTC,CASSPPGNAFLYEQYF
.,TRBJ1-1,TRBV5-6,.,TGTGCCAGCAGCTTCTTCCTAGGATCGATCACTGAAGCTTTCTTT,CASSFFLGSITEAFF
.,TRBJ2-3,TRBV27,.,TGTGCCAGCAGTTTACCCCCCGGAGGTCTTGATACGCAGTATTTT,CASSLPPGGLDTQYF
.,TRBJ2-7,TRBV27,TRBD1,TGTGCCAGCAGTTTATCGCTAAGACAGGGGGCCGGGCAACAGTACTTC,CASSLSLRQGAGQQYF
few,TRBJ2-1,TRBV3-1/TRBV3-2,TRBD1,TGTGCCAGCAGCCAGCTGGACAGGGTTGGAACTGAGCAGTTCTTC,CASSQLDRVGTEQFF
once,TRBJ2-6,TRBV27,.,TGTGCCAGCAGTTTACAGGGCTCTGGGGCCAACGTCCTGACTTTC,CASSLQGSGANVLTF
.,TRBJ1-1,TRBV7-6,.,TGTGCCAGCAGCCCAGACCAGGGTCTTCACACTGAAGCTTTCTTT,CASSPDQGLHTEAFF
.,TRBJ2-2,TRBV7-8,TRBD2,TGTGCCAGCAGTTTCAGCGGGGGCCACACCGGGGAGCTGTTTTTT,CASSFSGGHTGELFF
.,TRBJ2-7,TRBV6-2/TRBV6-3,.,TGTGCCAGCAGTCACGACTCGTTTTGGGAGCAGTACTTC,CASSHDSFWEQYF
.,TRBJ1-5,TRBV6-4,TRBD1,TGTGCCAGCAGGGGACAGGCGAATAGCAATCAGCCCCAGCATTTT,CASRGQANSNQPQHF
.,TRBJ1-4,TRBV21-1,.,TGTGCCAGCAGCAACAGGGGTAGGGATGAAAAACTGTTTTTT,CASSNRGRDEKLFF
once,TRBJ2-6,TRBV28,TRBD1,TGTGCCAGCAGTTTGGGACAGGGATACGGGGCCAACGTCCTGACTTTC,CASSLGQGYGANVLTF
.,TRBJ2-5,TRBV10-3,TRBD2,TGTGCCACCTCGGCCCTTGGGACTAGCGGGGGGTGGACCCAAGAGACCCAGTACTTC,CATSALGTSGGWTQETQYF
.,TRBJ2-2,TRBV4-1,.,TGCGCCAGCAGCCAAGGAGGTCTGGTATCGAACACCGGGGAGCTGTTTTTT,CASSQGGLVSNTGELFF
.,TRBJ2-3,TRBV7-3,TRBD2,TGTGCCAGCAGCCTTAGCGGGAGTACAGATACGCAGTATTTT,CASSLSGSTDTQYF
.,TRBJ1-3,TRBV3-1/TRBV3-2,TRBD1,TGTGCCAGCAGCCAACGGACAGGGTTATACGGAAACACCATATATTTT,CASSQRTGLYGNTIYF
.,TRBJ2-5,TRBV11-3,TRBD2,TGTGCCAGCACCAAAGGGGGTAGCGGGAGCTTTAGAGGAGAGACCCAGTACTTC,CASTKGGSGSFRGETQYF
.,TRBJ2-2,TRBV9,TRBD2,TGTGCCAGCAGCTTAGGGGGACTAGCGGGGAACACCGGGGAGCTGTTTTTT,CASSLGGLAGNTGELFF
.,TRBJ1-1,TRBV2,.,TGTGCCAGCAGGCCGGACAGCGAAGCTTTCTTT,CASRPDSEAFF
once,TRBJ1-2,TRBV28,TRBD1,TGTGCCAGCAGTTTCGGGACAGGGGGGATATATGGCTACACCTTC,CASSFGTGGIYGYTF
.,TRBJ2-7,TRBV27,TRBD1,TGTGCCAGCAGCCCACCCGGGGGACAGGGGGCCTACGAGCAGTACTTC,CASSPPGGQGAYEQYF
once,TRBJ2-6,TRBV5-1,.,TGCGCCAGCAGCATTGCCGGGACATCTACTGGGGCCAACGTCCTGACTTTC,CASSIAGTSTGANVLTF
.,TRBJ1-2,TRBV6-6,.,TGTGCCAGCAGTTCGGGACTTTATGGCTACACCTTC,CASSSGLYGYTF
.,TRBJ2-1,TRBV5-1,.,TGCGCCAGCAGCTTGGATTCCCTTCTGCAGTTCTTC,CASSLDSLLQFF
.,TRBJ1-5,TRBV24-1,TRBD1,TGTGCCACCAGTGACAACTCGATAGACAGGGGGTGGCAGCCCCAGCATTTT,CATSDNSIDRGWQPQHF
.,TRBJ1-4,TRBV6-5,.,TGTGCCAGCAGGGTTGCGGTCATAGTAAAGGAAAAACTGTTTTTT,CASRVAVIVKEKLFF
.,TRBJ2-7,TRBV11-2,.,TGTGCCAGCAGTTCGGCGGCCGCGGCCTCCTACGAGCAGTACTTC,CASSSAAAASYEQYF
.,TRBJ2-7,TRBV28,.,TGTGCCAGCAGTATCCTGCGGGAAATAAGCTCCTACGAGCAGTACTTC,CASSILREISSYEQYF
.,TRBJ1-1,TRBV6-1,.,TGTGCCAGCAGTGACAAGGGGTGGACTGAAGCTTTCTTT,CASSDKGWTEAFF
once,TRBJ2-3,TRBV7-2,TRBD2,TGTGCCAGCAGCATCCTAGCGGGAGTGGCGGGCACAGATACGCAGTATTTT,CASSILAGVAGTDTQYF
.,TRBJ2-7,TRBV11-2,TRBD1,TGTGCCAGCAGGACCTCCTTAGACAGGGGCCACGAGCAGTACTTC,CASRTSLDRGHEQYF
few,TRBJ1-5,TRBV27,.,TGTGCCAGCAGTTACAGAGCCAATCAGCCCCAGCATTTT,CASSYRANQPQHF
.,TRBJ1-5,TRBV5-6,TRBD1,TGTGCCAGCAGTCCCGGACAGGGCGCCAATCAGCCCCAGCATTTT,CASSPGQGANQPQHF
.,TRBJ1-5,TRBV6-5,.,TGTGCCAGCAGGCTGGTAGCCAATCAGCCCCAGCATTTT,CASRLVANQPQHF
.,TRBJ1-3,TRBV7-2,TRBD1,TGTGCCAGCAGCTGGACAGGGGTTGGAAACACCATATATTTT,CASSWTGVGNTIYF
.,TRBJ1-2,TRBV3-1/TRBV3-2,.,TGTGCCAGCAGCCAACGCGGGACGACTAACTATGGCTACACCTTC,CASSQRGTTNYGYTF
few,TRBJ2-1,TRBV19,TRBD2,TGTGCCAGTAGTAGTTCTCTAGCGGGGGGCAATGAGCAGTTCTTC,CASSSSLAGGNEQFF